The 3 T cell receptor beta chains presented below share a single source sample, sequenced in a study of response to subunit inactivated influenza vaccine. A single record per CDR3 protein comes from TCRdb applying MiXCR to the RT-PCR reads. The sample has about 780,000 distinct CDR3 sequences, approximately 17% seen once. This sample comprised PBMCs from blood, obtained 4 to 6 days after vaccination. All receptors derive from a man in his fifties or sixties who received an inactivated influenza vaccine.

The rearrangement links TRBV7-9 to TRBJ1-1; no clear D gene. With 5 bases removed from V and 5 bases from J, the gap between germline ends came to 18 bases. This CDR3 has 15 amino acids. Germline V gives CDR1 SEHNR, CDR2 FQNEAQ (reference sequence). The CDR3 region has the DNA TGTGCCAGCAGCCCAATGGGGTCTCCAAGGACTGAAGCTTTCTTT. Translating gives CASSPMGSPRTEAFF.

V usage is TRBV4-2 and J usage is TRBJ2-7; 9 bases match TRBD1. V shed 5 bases, J shed 3 bases, and the junction held 8 bases outside the gene matches. Germline V gene sequence: CDR1 LGHNA, CDR2 YNFKEQ. The CDR3 has 15 amino acids. The CDR3 region has the DNA TGTGCCAGCAGCAACACCGGGACAGGGCTCTACGAGCAGTACTTC. Encoded protein: CASSNTGTGLYEQYF.

This clonotype turned up a few times. The genes are TRBV20-1 and TRBJ2-5; either TRBD1 or TRBD2 may supply D (5 bases each). Per germline, CDR1 DFQATT and CDR2 SNEGSKA (reference sequence). Trimming cost V 5 bases and J 3 bases, with 13 bases left between them. The CDR3 contains 13 residues. The CDR3 reads CSAGPVGEETQYF. The CDR3 nucleotides are TGCAGTGCTGGCCCGGTGGGGGAAGAGACCCAGTACTTC.